A selection of T cell receptor beta chains follows, all from one sample in a study of shared clonotypes between healthy human individuals. The protocol was immunoSEQ multiplex PCR, while the TCRdb copy is restricted to in-frame clones and leaves out a portion. The data show around 2.1 million clones, roughly 91% seen once. What was sequenced was naive CD8+ T cells from PBMCs. These receptors were obtained from a man aged 18 to 35 in good health. Some clones in this sample may be carry-over from other donors' samples. Both conserved end residues are part of each CDR3. Each record gives: J gene, V gene, CDR3 protein.

J gene: TRBJ2-1; V gene: TRBV27; CDR3 protein: CASILPDGILGNEQFF
J gene: TRBJ2-5; V gene: TRBV6-7; CDR3 protein: CASSQGLARRDQYF
J gene: TRBJ1-2; V gene: TRBV6-6; CDR3 protein: CASSHAQGVGYTF
J gene: TRBJ1-2; V gene: TRBV15; CDR3 protein: CATSSGQGAYGYTF
J gene: TRBJ1-2; V gene: TRBV19; CDR3 protein: CASGQPYGYTF
J gene: TRBJ2-7; V gene: TRBV27; CDR3 protein: CASTSVGTGSYEQYF
J gene: TRBJ2-5; V gene: TRBV12-5; CDR3 protein: CASGLEAQETQYF
J gene: TRBJ2-1; V gene: TRBV11-3; CDR3 protein: CASRLSGTGGWNEQFF
J gene: TRBJ2-3; V gene: TRBV19; CDR3 protein: CASSILAESSTDTQYF
J gene: TRBJ2-7; V gene: TRBV7-9; CDR3 protein: CASSLVSPSGYEQYF
J gene: TRBJ2-5; V gene: TRBV7-7; CDR3 protein: CASSLRTTRETQYF
J gene: TRBJ2-1; V gene: TRBV30; CDR3 protein: CAWISSGRASLSDEQFF
J gene: TRBJ2-3; V gene: TRBV5-1; CDR3 protein: CASSSTSGSLDTQYF
J gene: TRBJ1-1; V gene: TRBV27; CDR3 protein: CASSFQGGTEAFF